The sequence of this T cell receptor beta chain was determined in a study of T cells after yellow fever vaccination. Overall study findings and caveats: Though weaker, the secondary response peaked faster, on day 5 versus 15. The booster response re-showed most primary clones: approximately 95% CD4, over 80% CD8.

They built TCR cDNA with 5'RACE template switching, a step that put in a universal primer site and UMIs. TCRdb passed the 5' RACE reads through MiXCR, listing each CDR3 protein once. The sample carries about 330,000 distinct CDR3 sequences, 8.1% recorded once. Ten or more counts support this clonotype. Antigen unknown. The J segment lost 4 bases and the V segment lost 6 bases, leaving 9 bases of the junction unmatched. The CDR3 contains 16 residues. Germline CDR1 is KGHSH and CDR2 is LQKENI. The sequence was collected from a man aged 18-30 years who received the YFV17D yellow fever vaccine. The chain uses TRBV18 and TRBJ2-1, with 10 bases identical to TRBD1. The input for sequencing was PBMCs, taken roughly 46 days after the first yellow fever vaccination. Here the CDR3 DNA reads TGTGCCAGCTCTCCAGACAGGGGGCCTTTTTACAATGAGCAGTTCTTC. This gives the protein CASSPDRGPFYNEQFF.